This T cell receptor beta chain was sequenced for a study of blood T cell repertoires in COVID-19. Across the whole study: Samples representing acute and convalescent COVID-19 were sourced from the United States, Italy and Spain. PBMCs, B-cell-depleted T cells, or T cells provided the cDNA or gDNA that made up the material.

In the study's own analysis: Amplification of reference gene primers provided the estimated nucleated cell counts. The repertoire was sequenced with immunoSEQ multiplex PCR; TCRdb's copy has only in-frame clones and lacks some. V and J calls and clone size come straight from that table; D and trimming were deduced from the DNA. Seen here are 200,000 to 250,000 clones, approximately 82% observed once, and the top ten hold roughly 2%. The receptor was isolated from a man aged 30 to 39 who had recovered from COVID-19. Sequencing was done on a sample of peripheral blood.

Here the CDR3 reads CASSQDGSSSTQETQYF. CDR3 bases: TGCGCCAGCAGCCAAGATGGCTCTAGCTCCACCCAAGAGACCCAGTACTTC. The rearrangement joins TRBV4-1 to TRBJ2-5, with a weak D call TRBD2 (5 bases). Trimming removed 0 bases at V and 1 base at J, with 15 bases between. The CDR3 is 17 residues long. Germline CDR1 is MGHRA and CDR2 is YSYEKL.